This T cell receptor beta chain was sequenced during a study of T cell repertoires in cytomegalovirus infection. One entry per CDR3 protein results from TCRdb running MiXCR on the reads. The sample contains a few hundred thousand distinct CDR3 sequences, 15% to 20% of which appear only once. This clonotype showed up just a few times. The V gene lost 5 bases and the J gene lost 5 bases, with 11 bases spanning the gap. In germline, CDR1 is LNHNV, CDR2 YYDKDF (reference sequence). The length of the CDR3 is 13 residues. Sequenced: PBMCs. The rearrangement joins TRBV15 to TRBJ2-3; D not resolved. The source is a human donor in good health (CMV status not recorded). Some clones in this sample may be carry-over from other donors' samples. In DNA form, the CDR3 reads TGTGCCACCAGCGATCCGCCAGGAGATACGCAGTATTTT. Translated: CATSDPPGDTQYF.